This entry lists 9 T cell receptor beta chains sequenced from one sample in a study of early T cells in non-severe SARS-CoV-2 infection. TCRdb re-called the 5' RACE reads through MiXCR, storing one row per CDR3 protein. The table includes about 60,000 distinct CDR3 sequences, 8% to 10% detected once. Sequencing used whole blood. These receptors were taken from an adult who was a healthcare worker with PCR-confirmed SARS-CoV-2 infection or an uninfected control (not recorded which).

The genes are TRBV10-2 and TRBJ2-3; unclear D gene. The CDR3 extends over 14 amino acids. V lost 7 bases and J 2 bases, leaving 13 bases between the germline ends. From germline, CDR1 is WSHSY and CDR2 SAAADI. CDR3 nucleotides: TGCGCCAGCACTGAAGATTTCACCACAGATACGCAGTATTTT. Its translation: CASTEDFTTDTQYF.

This clonotype was counted between two and nine times. Germline and junction disagree at one end, which may indicate a read error. The chain carries TRBV5-6 and TRBJ1-1; the match to TRBD1 covers 7 bases. Germline V gives CDR1 SGHDT, CDR2 YYEEEE. The CDR3 is 14 residues long. CDR3 loop: CASTSTGLGTEVFF. The CDR3 DNA follows: TGTGCCAGCACCTCGACAGGGCTGGGGACTGAAGTTTTCTTT.

V usage is TRBV27 and J usage is TRBJ1-6; D ambiguous. The CDR3 runs to 17 residues. V shed 3 bases and J shed 0 bases, with 12 bases lying between them. Per germline, CDR1 MNHEY and CDR2 SMNVEV (reference sequence). The CDR3 bases are TGTGCCAGCAGTTTTCGGCAGGCGAGCTCCTATAATTCACCCCTCCACTTT. It encodes CASSFRQASSYNSPLHF.

This sequence joins TRBV6-6 and TRBJ2-2, with D uncertain. Trimming took off 0 bases at V and 0 bases at J, with 8 bases between the two ends. Germline CDR1 reads MNHNY; CDR2 reads SVGAGI (reference sequence). This CDR3 comprises 16 residues. CDR3 amino acids: CASSYSARTNTGELFF. The CDR3, as DNA: TGTGCCAGCAGTTACTCCGCGAGAACGAACACCGGGGAGCTGTTTTTT.

This clonotype showed up just a few times. The V gene is TRBV29-1, the J gene TRBJ1-4; 10 bases match TRBD1. CDR3 size: 11 residues. With V trimmed by 7 bases and J by 8 bases, 1 base remained unmatched. The germline gives CDR1 SQVTM, CDR2 ANQGSEA. CDR3 coding DNA: TGCAGCGCGGACAGGGGGGAAAAACTGTTTTTT. It specifies CSADRGEKLFF.

Ten or more counts support this clonotype. The DNA for the CDR3 is TGCGCCAGCAGCTTCTATTCTAGCACAGATACGCAGTATTTT. Its protein is CASSFYSSTDTQYF. The gene calls are TRBV5-1 and TRBJ2-3; D call uncertain. This CDR3 region has 14 residues. V was shortened by 2 bases and J by 0 bases, with 7 bases between the two germline ends. CDR1 is SGHRS and CDR2 is YFSETQ in the germline V gene.

This clonotype appeared many times. The CDR3, as DNA: TGCAGTGCTGGGGATAGCGGGAGGGACTTGACAGATACGCAGTATTTT. It encodes CSAGDSGRDLTDTQYF. This chain links TRBV20-1 with TRBJ2-3; 11 bases are shared with TRBD2. CDR3 size: 16 residues. V lost 5 bases and J lost 3; bases outside the gene matches: 10. The germline CDR1 and CDR2 sequences are DFQATT and SNEGSKA (reference sequence).

This clonotype was seen repeatedly, ten times or more. The chain uses TRBV30 and TRBJ2-7; 14 bases are shared with TRBD2. CDR1 GTSNPN and CDR2 SVGIG come from the germline V gene (reference sequence). This CDR3 is built from 15 residues. Trimming removed 1 base from V and 2 bases from J; junction bases left unmatched: 1. The CDR3 coding sequence is TGTGCCTGGAGTGGGGGACTAGCGGGGGCCTACGAGCAGTACTTC. Its translation: CAWSGGLAGAYEQYF.

This clonotype was seen at least ten times. The V and J genes are TRBV12-3 or TRBV12-4 and TRBJ2-5; TRBD2 might be the D (6 bases). The CDR3 sequence is 15 residues long. V was pared by 6 bases and J by 7 bases, with 21 bases between. The CDR3 loop reads CASSLGTPPAGTQYF. DNA of the CDR3: TGTGCCAGCAGCCTCGGGACTCCCCCTGCGGGGACCCAGTACTTC.